These T cell receptor beta chains were read from a single sample in a study of blood T cell repertoires in COVID-19. Sequencing used immunoSEQ multiplex PCR; TCRdb keeps in-frame clones, though not all of them. The sample consists of around 190,000 clones, 84% of them appearing once. Sequenced input: PBMCs or T cells enriched from blood (not recorded which). The receptors were sampled from a woman aged 25 to 45 who had been exposed to COVID-19. Both conserved end residues are part of each CDR3. A D gene is named only where the DNA matches it firmly. Rows give clone size only sometimes, using once, few, many, or a class for an expanded clone.

once - TRBJ2-5 TRBV25-1 CASSGRVKETQYF TGTGCCAGCAGTGGGCGGGTCAAAGAGACCCAGTACTTC
- - TRBJ1-3 TRBV7-9 CASSLILGAGNTIYF TGTGCCAGCAGCTTAATATTGGGAGCTGGAAACACCATATATTTT
- - TRBJ1-4 TRBV9 CASSPTDPNEKLFF TGTGCCAGCAGCCCGACAGACCCTAATGAAAAACTGTTTTTT
- - TRBJ2-7 TRBV19 CATTGPSYEQYF TGTGCCACTACCGGTCCCTCCTACGAGCAGTACTTC
- TRBD2 TRBJ2-3 TRBV7-2 CASRPGLAVTDTQYF TGTGCCAGCAGGCCGGGACTAGCGGTGACAGATACGCAGTATTTT
- - TRBJ1-3 TRBV12-3/TRBV12-4 CATSRMGHMTIYF TGTGCCACCTCGCGAATGGGGCATATGACCATATATTTT
- TRBD2 TRBJ2-7 TRBV5-5 CASSPGGGDTYEQYF TGTGCCAGCAGCCCCGGCGGGGGGGATACCTACGAGCAGTACTTC
- - TRBJ2-2 TRBV2 CASTVRGQGNTGELFF TGTGCCAGCACCGTTCGAGGCCAGGGAAACACCGGGGAGCTGTTTTTT
- TRBD1 TRBJ1-2 TRBV2 CASMDRGPDGYTF TGTGCCAGCATGGACAGGGGCCCCGATGGCTACACCTTC
- TRBD2 TRBJ2-3 TRBV29-1 CSDQGSSGAPDTQYF TGCAGCGACCAGGGGTCTAGCGGGGCTCCGGATACGCAGTATTTT
- TRBD2 TRBJ2-3 TRBV9 CASSVVQRGGTDTQYF TGTGCCAGCAGCGTAGTTCAGCGGGGGGGCACAGATACGCAGTATTTT
- - TRBJ2-3 TRBV4-1 CASSQDPLPGDTQYF TGCGCCAGCAGCCAAGACCCCCTACCGGGGGATACGCAGTATTTT
- TRBD1 TRBJ1-5 TRBV6-2/TRBV6-3 CASSSLWDRWVSGYPNQPQHF TGTGCCAGCAGTTCGCTCTGGGACAGGTGGGTTTCTGGGTATCCAAATCAGCCCCAGCATTTT
- TRBD2 TRBJ2-3 TRBV7-9 CASSLGRRGAPPSTDTQYF TGTGCCAGCAGCTTAGGCAGGCGGGGGGCCCCACCCTCCACAGATACGCAGTATTTT
- - TRBJ1-4 TRBV7-6 CASSLTGPNEKLFF TGTGCCAGCAGCTTGACAGGCCCGAATGAAAAACTGTTTTTT
- TRBD2 TRBJ2-1 TRBV7-3 CASSSRLADKGAGGYNEQFF TGTGCCAGCAGCTCTAGACTTGCGGATAAGGGAGCGGGGGGTTACAATGAGCAGTTCTTC
- - TRBJ1-1 TRBV14 CASSQEWWGLNTEAFF TGTGCCAGCAGCCAAGAGTGGTGGGGCCTGAACACTGAAGCTTTCTTT
- TRBD2 TRBJ2-7 TRBV20-1 CSASPGLAGGPKYEQYF TGCAGTGCTAGTCCCGGACTAGCGGGGGGGCCCAAATACGAGCAGTACTTC
- TRBD2 TRBJ2-2 TRBV7-9 CASSAFLAGSNTGELFF TGTGCCAGCAGCGCCTTTCTAGCGGGGTCGAACACCGGGGAGCTGTTTTTT
- TRBD1 TRBJ1-5 TRBV12-5 CASGLPDEGAGDPNQPQHF TGTGCTAGTGGTTTGCCAGACGAGGGGGCGGGTGACCCCAATCAGCCCCAGCATTTT
- TRBD2 TRBJ2-2 TRBV15 CATSDPGGPGELFF TGTGCCACTTCAGACCCGGGGGGGCCCGGGGAGCTGTTTTTT
- - TRBJ1-1 TRBV2 CASSEALPGLPLDTEAFF TGTGCCAGCAGTGAAGCGCTTCCAGGTCTACCCCTGGACACTGAAGCTTTCTTT
- - TRBJ1-1 TRBV7-9 CASSLVGVNTEAFF TGTGCCAGCAGCTTAGTCGGGGTGAACACTGAAGCTTTCTTT
- - TRBJ1-1 TRBV7-8 CASSLSENTEAFF TGTGCCAGCAGCTTGAGTGAGAACACTGAAGCTTTCTTT
few TRBD1 TRBJ2-2 TRBV18 CASSRRQGATGELFF TGTGCCAGCTCACGGAGACAGGGCGCTACCGGGGAGCTGTTTTTT
- - TRBJ1-3 TRBV27 CASSPLYTVGDTIYF TGTGCCAGCAGTCCTCTCTACACCGTGGGCGACACCATATATTTT
once - TRBJ2-3 TRBV29-1 CSVEDRRESLSTDTQYF TGCAGCGTTGAAGATCGTCGGGAATCCCTTAGCACAGATACGCAGTATTTT
few TRBD2 TRBJ2-7 TRBV5-4 CASSSPTSLEEQYF TGTGCCAGCAGCTCGCCGACTAGCTTAGAGGAGCAGTACTTC
- TRBD1 TRBJ1-4 TRBV3-1/TRBV3-2 CASRQPPGQGVEKLFF TGTGCCAGCAGGCAACCTCCGGGACAGGGTGTGGAAAAACTGTTTTTT
- TRBD2 TRBJ2-3 TRBV3-1/TRBV3-2 CASSQGLAGKKVSGTDTQYF TGTGCCAGCAGCCAAGGACTAGCGGGGAAAAAAGTCTCGGGCACAGATACGCAGTATTTT
- - TRBJ2-3 TRBV12-3/TRBV12-4 CASSFTGTDTQYF TGTGCCAGCAGTTTTACAGGCACAGATACGCAGTATTTT
- TRBD2 TRBJ2-5 TRBV5-1 CASSSGLAGVQETQYF TGCGCCAGCAGCTCGGGACTAGCGGGGGTTCAAGAGACCCAGTACTTC
few - TRBJ1-3 TRBV5-1 CASSLGSSGNTIYF TGCGCCAGCAGCTTGGGCAGCTCTGGAAACACCATATATTTT
- TRBD1 TRBJ2-7 TRBV10-2 CASIRRDRGPLSSYEQYF TGCGCCAGCATCAGGCGGGACAGGGGGCCGTTAAGCTCCTACGAGCAGTACTTC
- - TRBJ2-3 TRBV7-9 CASSLLAGDTQYF TGTGCCAGCAGCTTGCTAGCCGGCGATACGCAGTATTTT
- - TRBJ1-1 TRBV5-1 CASSLEVEENTEAFF TGCGCCAGCAGCTTGGAGGTGGAGGAGAACACTGAAGCTTTCTTT
- TRBD1 TRBJ1-1 TRBV15 CATSGRQGMNTEAFF TGTGCCACCAGCGGACGACAGGGGATGAACACTGAAGCTTTCTTT
once - TRBJ1-2 TRBV29-1 CSVDYSDDYGYTF TGCAGCGTTGACTACTCTGATGACTATGGCTACACCTTC
- - TRBJ2-5 TRBV29-1 CSVGTLETQYF TGCAGCGTTGGGACTTTAGAGACCCAGTACTTC